These T cell receptor beta chains were read from a single sample in a study of T cell changes during pregnancy in multiple sclerosis. The assay was immunoSEQ multiplex PCR, and TCRdb's table has in-frame clones only and misses some. This table holds around 100,000 clones, just over 90% found once. Sequenced material: peripheral blood, taken in the second trimester of pregnancy. These receptors were collected from a female donor with multiple sclerosis, enrolled in a pregnancy study. CDR3s include the opening cysteine and the closing phenylalanine or tryptophan. A D gene is named only where the DNA matches it firmly. Clone size, where shown, is once, few, many, or a class for clones that have expanded.

D	size	J	V	CDR3	DNA
NA	NA	TRBJ1-1	TRBV19	CASSIRRGRTEPFEAFF	TGTGCCAGTAGTATTAGGCGGGGGCGGACAGAACCCTTTGAAGCTTTCTTT
NA	NA	TRBJ1-2	TRBV6-1	CASRGYYGYTF	TGTGCCAGCAGGGGCTACTATGGCTACACCTTC
NA	NA	TRBJ1-5	TRBV27	CASSLSNGVQGTQHF	TGTGCCAGCAGTTTATCCAACGGTGTGCAGGGGACCCAGCATTTT
TRBD1	NA	TRBJ1-4	TRBV9	CASSVGTAFNEKLFF	TGTGCCAGCAGCGTGGGGACAGCCTTTAATGAAAAACTGTTTTTT
NA	NA	TRBJ1-1	TRBV4-2	CASSQTALNTEAFF	TGTGCCAGCAGCCAAACAGCCCTGAACACTGAAGCTTTCTTT
TRBD1	NA	TRBJ1-3	TRBV28	CASIQDRVAGNTIYF	TGTGCCAGCATACAGGACAGGGTCGCTGGAAACACCATATATTTT
NA	NA	TRBJ1-4	TRBV7-2	CASSLGGGTTNEKLFF	TGTGCCAGCAGCTTAGGGGGGGGGACAACTAATGAAAAACTGTTTTTT
TRBD2	NA	TRBJ2-3	TRBV2	CASSSTSGSADTQYF	TGTGCCAGCAGCTCGACTAGCGGGAGCGCAGATACGCAGTATTTT
TRBD2	NA	TRBJ2-1	TRBV11-2	CASSARLAGVRLEQFF	TGTGCCAGCAGTGCTCGTCTAGCGGGGGTAAGACTTGAGCAGTTCTTC
NA	NA	TRBJ1-5	TRBV18	CASSPDASQPQHF	TGTGCCAGCTCACCCGACGCTAGCCAGCCCCAGCATTTT
TRBD1	NA	TRBJ2-1	TRBV30	CAWVTGTAYSNEQFF	TGTGCCTGGGTTACTGGGACAGCCTACTCCAATGAGCAGTTCTTC
TRBD2	NA	TRBJ2-1	TRBV2	CASSDRTSGRGYNEQFF	TGTGCCAGCAGTGATCGGACTAGCGGGAGAGGGTACAATGAGCAGTTCTTC
NA	few	TRBJ2-1	TRBV9	CASSVARDEQFF	TGTGCCAGCAGCGTAGCACGGGATGAGCAGTTCTTC
TRBD2	NA	TRBJ2-7	TRBV14	CASSSLAGGTYEQYF	TGTGCCAGCAGCTCCTTAGCGGGAGGTACCTACGAGCAGTACTTC